The 27 T cell receptor beta chains presented below share a single source sample, sequenced in a study of T cells in Graves' hyperthyroidism and ophthalmopathy. RNA transcripts provided the source from which TCR beta CDR3 regions were amplified. The primer set for the first-round RT-PCR of the TCR CDR3 was HTBI. TCRdb itself ran the multiplex PCR reads through MiXCR, one entry per CDR3 protein. The sample lists 500,000 to 650,000 distinct CDR3 sequences; approximately 15% were seen once. Input material: blood. The receptors stem from a woman aged 45-59 years with Graves' ophthalmopathy.

Only a few counts were recorded for this clonotype. The genes are TRBV5-6 and TRBJ2-3; 9 nucleotides line up with TRBD2. The length of the CDR3 is 15 residues. Germline V gene lookup returns CDR1 SGHDT and CDR2 YYEEEE. The trim removed 0 bases at V and 4 bases at J, leaving 3 bases unmatched. CDR3 sequence: CASSLDSGSSDTQYF. The DNA for the CDR3 is TGTGCCAGCAGCTTGGATAGCGGGAGTTCAGATACGCAGTATTTT.

The V and J genes are TRBV19 and TRBJ2-7, with 10 nucleotides matching TRBD2. J lost 5 bases, V lost 3 bases, and 7 bases had no gene match. CDR1 is LNHDA and CDR2 is SQIVND in the germline V gene (reference sequence). This CDR3 is 15 amino acids long. The CDR3 sequence: CASSILPSGSDEQYF. As DNA, the CDR3 is TGTGCCAGTAGTATCCTCCCTAGCGGGAGCGACGAGCAGTACTTC.

This clonotype was picked up many times. The chain recombines TRBV20-1 with TRBJ1-6; D remains ambiguous. Per the germline V gene, CDR1 is DFQATT and CDR2 is SNEGSKA (reference sequence). V dropped 3 bases and J dropped 14 bases, with 11 bases sitting between them. The CDR3 totals 11 residues. CDR3 DNA: TGCAGTGCTAGTGATCCTGTTGCCCTCCACTTT. This gives the protein CSASDPVALHF.

This clonotype was counted many times. The chain employs TRBV6-2 or TRBV6-3 and TRBJ1-5; 7 nucleotides match TRBD1. Germline values: CDR1 MNHEY, CDR2 SVGEGT. This CDR3 contains 19 residues. V dropped 1 base and J dropped 4; count of bases not matched to a gene: 16. In nucleotides, the CDR3 is TGTGCCAGCAGTTACTATGTCGGGGGAGGACAGGCCCCAAATCAGCCCCAGCATTTT. Protein sequence: CASSYYVGGGQAPNQPQHF.

The chain combines TRBV29-1 with TRBJ2-1; D remains ambiguous. The ends were cut back, 2 bases at V and 0 bases at J, with 8 bases in the middle. CDR3 length: 14 amino acids. Germline CDR1 SQVTM, CDR2 ANQGSEA. The CDR3 region has the DNA TGCAGCGTTGAATATCGGGTCTCCTACAATGAGCAGTTCTTC. The encoded protein is CSVEYRVSYNEQFF.

This clonotype has only a few counts. The chain couples TRBV19 to TRBJ2-2; D unclear. Germline-derived CDR1 and CDR2 are LNHDA and SQIVND (reference sequence). CDR3 length equals 13 residues. Trimming took off 7 bases at V and 5 bases at J, with 11 bases between the two ends. The CDR3 loop is CASNSGRTGELFF. CDR3 DNA: TGTGCCAGTAATTCAGGCCGAACCGGGGAGCTGTTTTTT.

The chain couples TRBV28 to TRBJ1-3; D perhaps matches TRBD1 (6 bases). Germline V gives CDR1 MDHEN, CDR2 SYDVKM. This CDR3 is 16 amino acids long. V shed 1 base and J shed 3 bases, with 13 bases lying between them. CDR3 sequence (DNA): TGTGCCAGCAGTTTATACCAGGGGATGGGTGGAAACACCATATATTTT. As protein: CASSLYQGMGGNTIYF.

This clonotype showed up many times. V usage is TRBV5-1 and J usage is TRBJ2-1; D call uncertain. Germline V gives CDR1 SGHRS, CDR2 YFSETQ. With 0 bases removed from V and 9 bases from J, the gap between germline ends came to 13 bases. This CDR3 spans 14 amino acids. CDR3 sequence (DNA): TGCGCCAGCAGCTTGGCAGGTAGTAGGTTTGAGCAGTTCTTC. Translating it yields CASSLAGSRFEQFF.

This clonotype was counted at least ten times. The rearrangement links TRBV13 to TRBJ2-7; tentative D call: TRBD2 (6 bases). Germline loops: CDR1 PRHDT, CDR2 FYEKMQ (reference sequence). This CDR3 has 15 residues. V gave up 0 bases and J gave up 4 bases, with 13 bases separating them. In DNA, the CDR3 is TGTGCCAGCAGCTTAGGCTTTCCGGGACTTTACGAGCAGTACTTC. Protein: CASSLGFPGLYEQYF.

This clonotype was seen at least ten times. A junction boundary mismatches the germline segment, possibly from a read error. This sequence joins TRBV11-3 and TRBJ2-1; possible D gene TRBD2, 5 bases. The CDR3 covers 13 residues. CDR1 SGHNT and CDR2 YENEEA come from the germline V gene. In nucleotides, the CDR3 is TGTGCCAGCACCTTACTAGGGCACAATGAGCAGTTCTTC. This sequence encodes CASTLLGHNEQFF.

This clonotype was counted at least ten times. This chain links TRBV27 with TRBJ2-1; 9 bases fit TRBD2. Per germline, CDR1 MNHEY and CDR2 SMNVEV (reference sequence). The CDR3 length is 15 residues. Trimming took 4 bases from V and 4 from J; bases not matched to a gene: 5. CDR3 region: CASSSSSGAYNEQFF. The CDR3, as DNA: TGTGCCAGCAGTTCCTCTAGCGGGGCTTACAATGAGCAGTTCTTC.

J is TRBJ2-7 and V is TRBV20-1; a possible D gene is TRBD2 (5 bases). V was shortened by 3 bases and J by 3 bases, with 12 bases between the two germline ends. The germline gives CDR1 DFQATT, CDR2 SNEGSKA (reference sequence). This CDR3 has 13 residues. The CDR3 protein is CSASLRVGYEQYF. DNA of the CDR3: TGCAGTGCTAGTTTGAGGGTGGGCTACGAGCAGTACTTC.

The chain has TRBV5-4 and TRBJ1-1, with D possibly matching TRBD1 (5 bases). Trimming shortened V by 5 bases and J by 4 bases, and 18 bases separated the two germline ends. This CDR3 has 15 residues. The germline CDR1 and CDR2 sequences are SGHNT and YYREEE (reference sequence). The CDR3 loop reads CASSSFKGSGTEAFF. CDR3 nucleotide sequence: TGTGCCAGCAGTTCGTTTAAGGGGTCGGGCACTGAAGCTTTCTTT.

This clonotype was picked up a small number of times. The gene calls are TRBV12-3 or TRBV12-4 and TRBJ2-5, with 9 bases fitting TRBD2. The CDR3 totals 15 residues. The V and J ends lost 6 bases and 4 bases, in that order; junction bases with no gene match: 9. CDR3 sequence reads: CASSRGGAGRETQYF. CDR3 bases: TGTGCCAGCAGCCGCGGGGGGGCGGGGAGAGAGACCCAGTACTTC.

This clonotype was recorded many times. The chain carries TRBV6-1 and TRBJ2-7; the match to TRBD2 covers 9 bases. The germline CDR1 and CDR2 sequences are MNHNS and SASEGT. The CDR3 length is 14 residues. V shed 5 bases and J 4 bases; nucleotides not matched to a gene: 6. The CDR3 nucleotides are TGTGCCAGCAGTATTAGCGGGGGTCTATACGAGCAGTACTTC. Translation: CASSISGGLYEQYF.

At least ten counts were recorded for this clonotype. The rearrangement uses TRBV7-2 and TRBJ1-4; D gene uncertain. CDR1 and CDR2 from the germline V gene are SGHTA and FQGNSA. V was pared by 5 bases and J by 6 bases, with 10 bases between. The CDR3 spans 13 residues. CDR3 DNA: TGTGCCAGCAGCAGGCACGGGGATGAAAAACTGTTTTTT. Translated, it gives CASSRHGDEKLFF.

This chain uses TRBV24-1 with TRBJ2-1; TRBD2 aligns across 13 bases. CDR3 length: 19 amino acids. Germline values: CDR1 KGHDR, CDR2 SFDVKD. Trimming at V came to 1 base and at J to 5 bases, leaving 10 bases not matched to a gene. CDR3 in amino acids: CATSDLTSGRAPRHNEQFF. DNA for the CDR3: TGTGCCACCAGTGATTTAACTAGCGGGAGGGCACCGAGGCACAATGAGCAGTTCTTC.

To note about this clonotype: It may be a read error: a sequence one base away is much more abundant. The conserved phenylalanine or tryptophan normally closing the CDR3 is absent here, so this likely arose from a read error. The chain joins TRBV28 to TRBJ1-1, with 9 positions matching TRBD1. In germline, CDR1 is MDHEN, CDR2 SYDVKM. This CDR3 is built from 18 residues. Trimming removed 4 bases from V and 5 bases from J; junction bases left unmatched: 17. Here the CDR3 reads CASSSYSVFGQGNTEAFL. The CDR3 DNA reads TGTGCCAGCAGTTCCTATTCGGTATTCGGACAGGGGAATACTGAAGCTTTCCTT.

This clonotype showed up many times. This sequence joins TRBV7-6 and TRBJ2-7; D might be TRBD1 (6 bases). Trimming removed 2 bases at V and 1 base at J, with 12 bases between. The germline V gene has CDR1 SGHVS and CDR2 FNYEAQ. The CDR3 consists of 15 residues. CDR3 region: CASSLQGSHSYEQYF. The CDR3, as DNA: TGTGCCAGCAGCTTACAGGGGTCCCATTCCTACGAGCAGTACTTC.

The sample holds many counts of this clonotype. This chain connects TRBV14 to TRBJ2-7; D call uncertain. CDR1 is SGHDN, CDR2 FVKESK, per germline. Trimming removed 4 bases at V and 4 bases at J, with 14 bases between. The CDR3 totals 14 residues. The CDR3 spells CASSLWTSRYEQYF. CDR3 coding DNA: TGTGCCAGCAGCCTTTGGACCAGTCGATACGAGCAGTACTTC.

This clonotype appeared many times. The V and J genes are TRBV20-1 and TRBJ1-3; D remains unclear. CDR1 is DFQATT, CDR2 SNEGSKA, per germline (reference sequence). Trimming took off 6 bases at V and 0 bases at J, with 9 bases between the two ends. This CDR3 spans 13 amino acids. CDR3 sequence (DNA): TGCAGTGCCGGCAAGAGCTCTGGAAACACCATATATTTT. Amino acid sequence: CSAGKSSGNTIYF.

With respect to this clonotype: A much more abundant neighbour one base away suggests this may be a read error. The J gene is TRBJ2-7, the V gene TRBV5-1; 10 nucleotides line up with TRBD2. This CDR3 region has 14 residues. The V gene end was trimmed by 7 bases and the J gene end by 0 bases; junction bases not matched to a gene: 4. Per germline, CDR1 SGHRS and CDR2 YFSETQ. The CDR3 region has the DNA TGCGCCAGCGGAGCTAGCGGGAGCTCCTACGAGCAGTACTTC. Residues: CASGASGSSYEQYF.

This clonotype occurred many times. The chain recombines TRBV18 with TRBJ1-6; D might be TRBD1 (5 bases). Germline values: CDR1 KGHSH, CDR2 LQKENI. Trimming took 9 bases from V and 6 from J, leaving 15 bases between them. This CDR3 comprises 14 residues. The CDR3, as DNA: TGTGCCAGTAGCCCGGGGACCGGTAATTCACCCCTCCACTTT. Translating gives CASSPGTGNSPLHF.

The V call is TRBV5-4, the J call TRBJ2-1; 11 positions match TRBD2. The CDR3 runs to 18 residues. After removal of 1 base from V and 3 bases from J, the junction contained 9 bases not matched to a gene. Germline V gives CDR1 SGHNT, CDR2 YYREEE (reference sequence). CDR3 nucleotide sequence: TGTGCCAGCAGCTTGTCCAATAGCGGGAGGGCCGTCTACAATGAGCAGTTCTTC. Protein sequence: CASSLSNSGRAVYNEQFF. Complete variable domain (other parts from reference TRBV5-4 and TRBJ2-1): ETGVTQSPTHLIKTRGQQVTLRCSSQSGHNTVSWYQQALGQGPQFIFQYYREEENGRGNFPPRFSGLQFPNYSSELNVNALELDDSALYLCASSLSNSGRAVYNEQFFGPGTRLTVL.

This clonotype showed up just a few times. The CDR3 DNA is TGTGCCAGCAGCTCCCACCACGGACTAGCGGGTACGACCTACGAGCAGTACTTC. This sequence encodes CASSSHHGLAGTTYEQYF. The rearrangement uses TRBV7-9 and TRBJ2-7; 11 bases match TRBD2. The CDR3 consists of 18 residues. The germline V gene encodes CDR1 SEHNR and CDR2 FQNEAQ (reference sequence). V lost 4 bases and J lost 2; bases outside the gene matches: 13.

The chain carries TRBV4-3 and TRBJ2-1, with D hard to call. Germline CDR1 reads LGHNA; CDR2 reads YSLEER. Trimming took 0 bases from V and 7 from J, leaving 10 bases between them. This CDR3 contains 14 residues. DNA of the CDR3: TGCGCCAGCAGCCAAGAAAGGGTTGGGAATGAGCAGTTCTTC. Encoded protein: CASSQERVGNEQFF.

In this sample, this clonotype turned up many times. V gene TRBV11-1 combines with J gene TRBJ2-7; D may match TRBD1 or TRBD2 (5 bases each). CDR3 length: 14 residues. Germline CDR1 SGHAT, CDR2 FQDESV (reference sequence). V was shortened by 3 bases and J by 3 bases, with 12 bases between the two germline ends. CDR3 residues: CASSLRAGSYEQYF. The CDR3 nucleotides are TGTGCCAGCAGCTTGAGAGCAGGGAGCTACGAGCAGTACTTC. The complete variable domain, with remaining parts taken from reference TRBV11-1 and TRBJ2-7, reads EAEVAQSPRYKITEKSQAVAFWCDPISGHATLYWYRQILGQGPELLVQFQDESVVDDSQLPKDRFSAERLKGVDSTLKIQPAELGDSAMYLCASSLRAGSYEQYFGPGTRLTVT.